What follows describes a single T cell receptor beta chain. Its specific antigen is unknown. No base qualities exist here, and no much larger clone lies one base off it. These data belong to a study of blood T cell repertoires in COVID-19 (dated by TCRdb to the early 2020s). About the study as a whole: Samples from collaborators originated in the United States, Italy and Spain and spanned both the acute and convalescent phases of COVID-19. HLA class I and class II types, where available, came from metadata supplied by the sample provider rather than from assay-based typing. Sample metadata almost always included a de-identified subject ID, COVID-19 status, age in years and sex. Subjects who had been exposed to COVID-19, were actively infected with it, or had recovered from it provided the deeply sampled blood TCRbeta repertoires that made up the dataset. A freely available public database, intended as a resource for researchers studying the immune response to SARS-CoV-2, is where the repertoires were released. The material from the prospective study consisted of cDNA or gDNA derived from T cells, B-cell-depleted T cells, or PBMCs. Samples were obtained from the ongoing ImmuneRACE study (first 160 participants) and from over 1,000 subjects provided by 6 global collaborators.

Findings and caveats that apply to the study as a whole: Clinical and demographic metadata were provided uncurated, with the amount varying by source and participant.

One collaborating source in Seattle enrolled patients during active infection and followed them longitudinally through the course of disease. Whole blood was collected in K2EDTA tubes by collaborating institutions according to the institutions' own protocols. Collaborator samples were shipped for TCRbeta analysis as frozen whole blood, isolated PBMCs, or DNA extracted from either sample type. TCRbeta CDR3 regions were amplified from genomic DNA by means of the immunoSEQ Assay, a bias-controlled multiplex PCR. For the original study's pipeline: The number of nucleated cells in each sample was estimated by amplification of reference gene primers within the assay. Sequence reads were collapsed and filtered to measure the absolute abundance of every unique TCRbeta CDR3 rearrangement. For each sample, productive Simpson clonality was calculated by taking the square root of Simpson's diversity index across productive rearrangements. The immuneACCESS repertoire file appears here via TCRdb, limited to in-frame rearrangements. These files lack a portion of the clones; in checked studies, under half of the deficit traces to unresolved V genes, and the cause of the others is not known. That table supplies the V and J calls and clone size; D and trimming were determined from the DNA. The sample records roughly 200,000 clones, roughly 81% of which are singletons. The ten largest clones add up to roughly 9.6% of the sample.

CDR1 LNHNV and CDR2 YYDKDF are derived from the germline V gene (reference sequence). V is pared back by 8 bases and J by 5 bases, with 15 bases lying between the germline termini. The CDR3 spans 13 residues, from the cysteine through the phenylalanine. The read is trimmed to its CDR3 DNA, 39 bases read in frame from base 1. This receptor was obtained from a woman in her thirties or forties with COVID-19, enrolled during active disease. The material sequenced was peripheral blood. The chain links TRBV15 with TRBJ2-5, with TRBD1 perhaps the D gene, on 6 matching bases. In nucleotides, the sequence is TGTGCCACCTCTATTAGGGGGTCTGAGACCCAGTACTTC. This encodes CATSIRGSETQYF.